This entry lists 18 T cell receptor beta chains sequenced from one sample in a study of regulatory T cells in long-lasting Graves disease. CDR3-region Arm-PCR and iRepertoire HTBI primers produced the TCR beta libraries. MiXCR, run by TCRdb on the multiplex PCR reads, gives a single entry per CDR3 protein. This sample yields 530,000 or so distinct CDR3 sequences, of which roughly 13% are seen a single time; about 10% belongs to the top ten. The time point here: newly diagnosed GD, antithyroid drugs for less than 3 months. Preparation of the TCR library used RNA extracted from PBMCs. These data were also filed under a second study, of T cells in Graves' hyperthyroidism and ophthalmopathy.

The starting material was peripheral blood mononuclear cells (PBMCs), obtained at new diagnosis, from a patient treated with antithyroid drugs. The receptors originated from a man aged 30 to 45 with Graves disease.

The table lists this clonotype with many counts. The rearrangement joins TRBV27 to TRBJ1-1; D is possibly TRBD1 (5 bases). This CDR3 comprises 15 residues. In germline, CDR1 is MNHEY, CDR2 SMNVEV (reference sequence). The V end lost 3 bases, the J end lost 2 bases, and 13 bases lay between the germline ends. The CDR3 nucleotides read TGTGCCAGCAGTTTTCTGACAAGGGGTAACACTGAAGCTTTCTTT. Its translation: CASSFLTRGNTEAFF.

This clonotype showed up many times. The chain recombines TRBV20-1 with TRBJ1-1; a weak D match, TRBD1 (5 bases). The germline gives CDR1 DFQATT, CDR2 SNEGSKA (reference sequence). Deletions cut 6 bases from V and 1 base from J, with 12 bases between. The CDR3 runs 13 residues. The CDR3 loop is CSAPHTGNTEAFF. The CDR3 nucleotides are TGCAGTGCCCCCCACACAGGGAACACTGAAGCTTTCTTT.

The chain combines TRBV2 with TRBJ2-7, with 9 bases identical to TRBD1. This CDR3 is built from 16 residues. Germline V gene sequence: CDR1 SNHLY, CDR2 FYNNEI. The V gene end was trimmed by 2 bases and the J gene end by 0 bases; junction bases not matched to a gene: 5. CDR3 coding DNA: TGTGCCAGCAGTGAACCCGGGACAGGGAGCTCCTACGAGCAGTACTTC. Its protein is CASSEPGTGSSYEQYF.

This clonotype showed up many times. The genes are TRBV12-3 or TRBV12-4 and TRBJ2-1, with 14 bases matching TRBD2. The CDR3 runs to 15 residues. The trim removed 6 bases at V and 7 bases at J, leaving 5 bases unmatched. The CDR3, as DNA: TGTGCCAGCAGGGGACTAGCGGGAGCTGAAAATGAGCAGTTCTTC. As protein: CASRGLAGAENEQFF.

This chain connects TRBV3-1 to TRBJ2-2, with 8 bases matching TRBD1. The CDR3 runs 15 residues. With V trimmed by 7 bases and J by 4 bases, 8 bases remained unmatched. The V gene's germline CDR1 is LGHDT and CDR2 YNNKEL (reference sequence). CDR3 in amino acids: CASILQGAGTGELFF. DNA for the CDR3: TGTGCCAGCATTCTTCAGGGGGCGGGCACCGGGGAGCTGTTTTTT.

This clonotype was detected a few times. CDR3: CNLGQGLKYGYTF. The CDR3 coding sequence is TGTAACCTCGGACAGGGTTTAAAATATGGCTACACCTTC. The V and J genes are TRBV19 and TRBJ1-2; 8 bases are shared with TRBD1. This CDR3 region has 13 residues. Germline lookup yields CDR1 LNHDA and CDR2 SQIVND (reference sequence).

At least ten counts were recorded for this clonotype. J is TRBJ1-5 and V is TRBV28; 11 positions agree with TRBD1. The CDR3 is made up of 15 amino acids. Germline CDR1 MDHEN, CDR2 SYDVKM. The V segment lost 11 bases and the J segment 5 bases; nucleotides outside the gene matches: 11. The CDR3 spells CASNQPGQGDQPQHF. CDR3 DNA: TGTGCCTCAAATCAGCCGGGACAGGGGGATCAGCCCCAGCATTTT.

The CDR3 nucleotides read TGCGCCAGCAGCTTGGTGCGGGTCGGGGATTCCAGGGATGAGCAGTTCTTC. It codes for CASSLVRVGDSRDEQFF. This chain uses TRBV5-1 with TRBJ2-1, with D perhaps being TRBD1 or TRBD2 (5 bases each). This CDR3 has 17 amino acids. V was cut by 0 bases and J by 8 bases, with 21 bases left in between. Germline V gene sequence: CDR1 SGHRS, CDR2 YFSETQ.

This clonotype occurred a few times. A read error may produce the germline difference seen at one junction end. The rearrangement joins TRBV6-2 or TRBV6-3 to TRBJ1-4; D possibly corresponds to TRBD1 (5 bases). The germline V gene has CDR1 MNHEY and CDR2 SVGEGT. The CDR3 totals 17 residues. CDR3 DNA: TGTGCCAGCAGTGACTCGACAGATCCTACAACTAATGAAAAACTGTTTTTT. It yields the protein CASSDSTDPTTNEKLFF.

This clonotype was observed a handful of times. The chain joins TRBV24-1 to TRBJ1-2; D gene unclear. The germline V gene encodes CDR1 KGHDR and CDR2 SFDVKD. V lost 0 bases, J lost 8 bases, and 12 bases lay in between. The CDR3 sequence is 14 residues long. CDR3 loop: CATSDLRPGGGYTF. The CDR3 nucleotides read TGTGCCACCAGTGATTTGCGGCCCGGCGGGGGCTACACCTTC.

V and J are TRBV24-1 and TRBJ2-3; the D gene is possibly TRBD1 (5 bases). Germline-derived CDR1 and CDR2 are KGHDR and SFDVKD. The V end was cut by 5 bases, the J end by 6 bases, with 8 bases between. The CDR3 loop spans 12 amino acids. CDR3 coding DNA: TGTGCCACCAGTGGGACATTGGATACGCAGTATTTT. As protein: CATSGTLDTQYF.

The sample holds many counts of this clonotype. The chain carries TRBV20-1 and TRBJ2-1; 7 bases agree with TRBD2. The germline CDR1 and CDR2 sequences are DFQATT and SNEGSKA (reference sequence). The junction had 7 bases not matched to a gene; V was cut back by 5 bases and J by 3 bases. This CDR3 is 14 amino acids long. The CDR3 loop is CSAERASGYNEQFF. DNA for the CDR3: TGCAGTGCTGAGAGGGCTAGCGGCTACAATGAGCAGTTCTTC.

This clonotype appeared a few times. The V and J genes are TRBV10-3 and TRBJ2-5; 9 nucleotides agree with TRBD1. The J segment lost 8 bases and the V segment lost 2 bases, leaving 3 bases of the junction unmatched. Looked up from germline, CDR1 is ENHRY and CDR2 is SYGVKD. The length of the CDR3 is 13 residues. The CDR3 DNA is TGTGCCATCAGTGAGCGGACAGGGGAAACCCAGTACTTC. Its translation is CAISERTGETQYF.

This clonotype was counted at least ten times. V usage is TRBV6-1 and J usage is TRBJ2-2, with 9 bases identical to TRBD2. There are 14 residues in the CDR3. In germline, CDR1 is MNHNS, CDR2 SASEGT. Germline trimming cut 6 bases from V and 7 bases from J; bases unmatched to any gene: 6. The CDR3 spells CASRPAGGHGELFF. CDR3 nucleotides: TGTGCCAGCAGACCAGCGGGAGGTCACGGGGAGCTGTTTTTT.

This CDR3 reads CASSQDGGRTIDTGELFF. CDR3 DNA sequence: TGTGCCAGCAGCCAAGATGGAGGGCGGACTATTGACACCGGGGAGCTGTTTTTT. The chain employs TRBV3-1 and TRBJ2-2; a possible D gene is TRBD2 (6 bases). V was clipped by 0 bases and J by 3 bases, with 17 bases between them. The germline V gene has CDR1 LGHDT and CDR2 YNNKEL (reference sequence). The CDR3 extends over 18 amino acids.

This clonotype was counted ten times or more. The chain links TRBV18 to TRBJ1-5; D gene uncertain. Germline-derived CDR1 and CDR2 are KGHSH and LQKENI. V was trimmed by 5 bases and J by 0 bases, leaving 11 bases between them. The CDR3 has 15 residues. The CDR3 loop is CASSKRQDSNQPQHF. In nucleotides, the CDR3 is TGTGCCAGCTCAAAGCGGCAAGATAGCAATCAGCCCCAGCATTTT.

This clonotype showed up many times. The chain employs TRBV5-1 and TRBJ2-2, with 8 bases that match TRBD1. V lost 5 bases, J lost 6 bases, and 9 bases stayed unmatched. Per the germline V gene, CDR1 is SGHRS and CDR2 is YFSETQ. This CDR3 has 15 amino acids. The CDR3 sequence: CASRYGQGLAGELFF. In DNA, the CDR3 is TGCGCCAGCAGATACGGACAGGGTTTGGCCGGGGAGCTGTTTTTT.

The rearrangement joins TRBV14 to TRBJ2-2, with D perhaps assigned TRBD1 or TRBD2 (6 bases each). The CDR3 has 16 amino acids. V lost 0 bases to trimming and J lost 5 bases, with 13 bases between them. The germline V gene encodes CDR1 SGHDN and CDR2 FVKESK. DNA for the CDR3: TGTGCCAGCAGCCAAGATCCGGGGGCTTGGACCGGGGAGCTGTTTTTT. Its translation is CASSQDPGAWTGELFF.